A selection of T cell receptor beta chains follows, all from one sample in a study of control samples from healthy donors and cancer patients. Generated by immunoSEQ multiplex PCR, the TCRdb table keeps only in-frame clones and is missing some. The sample holds under 150,000 clones, 88% seen once. Sequencing was performed on blood. The receptor source for this set is a woman aged 30 to 39 in good health. CDR3s include the opening cysteine and the closing phenylalanine or tryptophan. Each record gives: V gene, clone size, J gene, D gene, CDR3 protein, CDR3 DNA. D genes are given only for firm matches. Only some rows state a clone size, as once, few, many or a class for expanded clones.

v_call: TRBV2
clone_size: -
j_call: TRBJ1-6
d_call: -
cdr3_aa: CASSAQGPHSPLHF
cdr3_nt: TGTGCCAGCAGTGCCCAGGGACCTCATTCACCCCTCCACTTT

v_call: TRBV6-1
clone_size: -
j_call: TRBJ2-7
d_call: TRBD2
cdr3_aa: CASSAGLAGGGYEQYF
cdr3_nt: TGTGCCAGCAGTGCTGGGCTAGCGGGAGGCGGATACGAGCAGTACTTC

v_call: TRBV11-2
clone_size: -
j_call: TRBJ2-5
d_call: TRBD1
cdr3_aa: CASSARQGARETQYF
cdr3_nt: TGTGCCAGCAGCGCCAGACAGGGGGCACGGGAGACCCAGTACTTC

v_call: TRBV5-1
clone_size: -
j_call: TRBJ2-1
d_call: -
cdr3_aa: CASSWGGGGAHNEQFF
cdr3_nt: TGCGCCAGCAGCTGGGGAGGGGGAGGTGCACACAATGAGCAGTTCTTC

v_call: TRBV6-5
clone_size: -
j_call: TRBJ1-3
d_call: -
cdr3_aa: CASSYSQAGAGNTIYF
cdr3_nt: TGTGCCAGCAGTTACTCGCAGGCAGGGGCTGGAAACACCATATATTTT

v_call: TRBV25-1
clone_size: -
j_call: TRBJ1-5
d_call: TRBD1
cdr3_aa: CASKPQGAGNQPQHF
cdr3_nt: TGTGCCAGCAAACCACAGGGGGCCGGCAATCAGCCCCAGCATTTT

v_call: TRBV29-1
clone_size: -
j_call: TRBJ1-1
d_call: -
cdr3_aa: CSVDGGMNTEAFF
cdr3_nt: TGCAGCGTTGACGGTGGAATGAACACTGAAGCTTTCTTT

v_call: TRBV27
clone_size: -
j_call: TRBJ2-5
d_call: TRBD2
cdr3_aa: CASCTSGQETQYF
cdr3_nt: TGTGCCAGCTGCACTAGCGGACAAGAGACCCAGTACTTC

v_call: TRBV3-1/TRBV3-2
clone_size: -
j_call: TRBJ1-5
d_call: -
cdr3_aa: CASSQDAHQPQHF
cdr3_nt: TGTGCCAGCAGCCAAGATGCGCATCAGCCCCAGCATTTT

v_call: TRBV5-4
clone_size: -
j_call: TRBJ1-3
d_call: TRBD1
cdr3_aa: CASSLGGQGYGGTIYF
cdr3_nt: TGTGCCAGCAGCTTGGGGGGACAGGGGTATGGGGGCACCATATATTTT

v_call: TRBV7-2
clone_size: -
j_call: TRBJ2-5
d_call: -
cdr3_aa: CASSLAPVYQETQYF
cdr3_nt: TGTGCCAGCAGCTTAGCTCCCGTGTACCAAGAGACCCAGTACTTC

v_call: TRBV28
clone_size: -
j_call: TRBJ2-6
d_call: -
cdr3_aa: CASRGASAGANVLTF
cdr3_nt: TGTGCCAGCAGGGGGGCGTCGGCTGGGGCCAACGTCCTGACTTTC

v_call: TRBV10-3
clone_size: -
j_call: TRBJ1-3
d_call: -
cdr3_aa: CAISDTGKTGSGNTIYF
cdr3_nt: TGTGCCATCAGTGATACAGGGAAAACGGGCTCTGGAAACACCATATATTTT

v_call: TRBV15
clone_size: -
j_call: TRBJ1-4
d_call: -
cdr3_aa: CATSRLLTGYEKLFF
cdr3_nt: TGTGCCACCAGCAGACTCTTAACAGGGTACGAAAAACTGTTTTTT

v_call: TRBV19
clone_size: -
j_call: TRBJ1-4
d_call: -
cdr3_aa: CASRTLGHLGEKLFF
cdr3_nt: TGTGCCAGTAGGACGCTTGGGCATCTCGGAGAAAAACTGTTTTTT

v_call: TRBV5-1
clone_size: -
j_call: TRBJ2-3
d_call: TRBD2
cdr3_aa: CASSSRTSRSTDTQYF
cdr3_nt: TGCGCCAGCAGCTCCAGGACTAGCCGGAGCACAGATACGCAGTATTTT

v_call: TRBV2
clone_size: -
j_call: TRBJ2-7
d_call: -
cdr3_aa: CASRQSSYEQYF
cdr3_nt: TGTGCCAGTCGACAGAGCTCCTACGAGCAGTACTTC

v_call: TRBV11-2
clone_size: -
j_call: TRBJ2-3
d_call: -
cdr3_aa: CASSRTRWDTQYF
cdr3_nt: TGTGCCAGCAGCCGTACTCGATGGGATACGCAGTATTTT

v_call: TRBV7-7
clone_size: -
j_call: TRBJ1-5
d_call: -
cdr3_aa: CASSPGPGQPQHF
cdr3_nt: TGTGCCAGCAGCCCGGGACCTGGTCAGCCCCAGCATTTT

v_call: TRBV5-1
clone_size: once
j_call: TRBJ2-2
d_call: TRBD2
cdr3_aa: CASSLLAGVNTGELFF
cdr3_nt: TGCGCCAGCAGCTTATTAGCGGGAGTTAACACCGGGGAGCTGTTTTTT

v_call: TRBV5-1
clone_size: many
j_call: TRBJ1-1
d_call: -
cdr3_aa: CASSLEFPRTEAFF
cdr3_nt: TGCGCCAGCAGCTTGGAATTCCCGCGCACTGAAGCTTTCTTT

v_call: TRBV6-4
clone_size: -
j_call: TRBJ2-4
d_call: TRBD1
cdr3_aa: CASSDSQAEGQGSGGTKNIQYF
cdr3_nt: TGTGCCAGCAGTGACTCCCAGGCAGAGGGACAGGGGTCTGGAGGAACCAAAAACATTCAGTACTTC

v_call: TRBV30
clone_size: once
j_call: TRBJ1-4
d_call: -
cdr3_aa: CAWSVIGSRYNEKLFF
cdr3_nt: TGTGCCTGGAGTGTAATTGGTAGTCGGTATAATGAAAAACTGTTTTTT

v_call: TRBV5-4
clone_size: -
j_call: TRBJ2-7
d_call: -
cdr3_aa: CASSWEFPPGEQYF
cdr3_nt: TGTGCCAGCAGCTGGGAGTTCCCCCCGGGGGAGCAGTACTTC

v_call: TRBV4-1
clone_size: -
j_call: TRBJ1-5
d_call: -
cdr3_aa: CATALWTDINQPQHF
cdr3_nt: TGCGCCACGGCGTTATGGACAGACATTAATCAGCCCCAGCATTTT

v_call: TRBV2
clone_size: -
j_call: TRBJ2-7
d_call: -
cdr3_aa: CASSEKEWEQYF
cdr3_nt: TGTGCCAGCAGTGAAAAGGAGTGGGAGCAGTACTTC

v_call: TRBV7-2
clone_size: -
j_call: TRBJ1-2
d_call: TRBD1
cdr3_aa: CASSLAPGQGNGYTF
cdr3_nt: TGTGCCAGCAGCTTAGCGCCAGGACAGGGTAATGGCTACACCTTC

v_call: TRBV30
clone_size: -
j_call: TRBJ2-7
d_call: -
cdr3_aa: CAWGGRFYYEQYF
cdr3_nt: TGTGCCTGGGGGGGCAGGTTCTACTACGAGCAGTACTTC

v_call: TRBV10-3
clone_size: -
j_call: TRBJ1-2
d_call: -
cdr3_aa: CAISEGGGTNYGYTF
cdr3_nt: TGTGCCATCAGTGAGGGGGGCGGGACTAACTATGGCTACACCTTC

v_call: TRBV28
clone_size: -
j_call: TRBJ2-4
d_call: TRBD2
cdr3_aa: CASSPSSGNKNIQYF
cdr3_nt: TGTGCCAGCAGTCCCTCGAGCGGGAACAAAAACATTCAGTACTTC

v_call: TRBV7-2
clone_size: -
j_call: TRBJ1-2
d_call: -
cdr3_aa: CASSYDRSLGYTF
cdr3_nt: TGTGCCAGCAGCTACGACAGGTCGTTGGGCTACACCTTC

v_call: TRBV6-5
clone_size: -
j_call: TRBJ2-1
d_call: TRBD2
cdr3_aa: CASSPLAKYNEQFF
cdr3_nt: TGTGCCAGCAGTCCACTAGCGAAATACAATGAGCAGTTCTTC

v_call: TRBV7-2
clone_size: -
j_call: TRBJ2-3
d_call: TRBD2
cdr3_aa: CASSLYGRVSDTQYF
cdr3_nt: TGTGCCAGCAGCTTATACGGGAGGGTCTCAGATACGCAGTATTTT

v_call: TRBV11-2
clone_size: -
j_call: TRBJ1-3
d_call: -
cdr3_aa: CASSLGAGVVNTIYF
cdr3_nt: TGTGCCAGCAGCTTAGGCGCAGGGGTTGTAAACACCATATATTTT

v_call: TRBV7-3
clone_size: -
j_call: TRBJ2-1
d_call: TRBD2
cdr3_aa: CASSLTSGRAYNEQFF
cdr3_nt: TGTGCCAGCAGCTTGACTAGCGGGAGGGCCTACAATGAGCAGTTCTTC

v_call: TRBV23-1
clone_size: -
j_call: TRBJ2-3
d_call: TRBD1
cdr3_aa: CASSPRRDRRTDTQYF
cdr3_nt: TGCGCCAGCAGTCCGCGCCGGGACAGGCGCACAGATACGCAGTATTTT

v_call: TRBV2
clone_size: -
j_call: TRBJ1-1
d_call: -
cdr3_aa: CASKDPRGGEAFF
cdr3_nt: TGTGCCAGCAAAGACCCGCGCGGGGGCGAAGCTTTCTTT

v_call: TRBV2
clone_size: -
j_call: TRBJ1-5
d_call: -
cdr3_aa: CASSEARARTGDKSNQPQHF
cdr3_nt: TGTGCCAGCAGTGAAGCCCGCGCTAGAACGGGGGACAAAAGCAATCAGCCCCAGCATTTT

v_call: TRBV9
clone_size: few
j_call: TRBJ2-7
d_call: -
cdr3_aa: CASSGSTSFYEQYF
cdr3_nt: TGTGCCAGCAGCGGATCGACTAGTTTCTACGAGCAGTACTTC

v_call: TRBV9
clone_size: -
j_call: TRBJ2-2
d_call: -
cdr3_aa: CASSVAGQGISGELFF
cdr3_nt: TGTGCCAGCAGCGTAGCTGGCCAGGGGATCTCCGGGGAGCTGTTTTTT

v_call: TRBV11-2
clone_size: -
j_call: TRBJ2-7
d_call: TRBD1
cdr3_aa: CASSWGQGYEQYF
cdr3_nt: TGTGCCAGCAGCTGGGGACAGGGCTACGAGCAGTACTTC

v_call: TRBV19
clone_size: -
j_call: TRBJ1-5
d_call: TRBD1
cdr3_aa: CASRQGGGPQHF
cdr3_nt: TGTGCCAGCAGACAGGGAGGAGGGCCCCAGCATTTT

v_call: TRBV19
clone_size: -
j_call: TRBJ1-5
d_call: -
cdr3_aa: CASSIEGQAPQPQHF
cdr3_nt: TGTGCCAGTAGTATAGAGGGGCAGGCCCCGCAGCCCCAGCATTTT

v_call: TRBV30
clone_size: -
j_call: TRBJ2-1
d_call: -
cdr3_aa: CAWTTQGLVFQEQFF
cdr3_nt: TGTGCCTGGACCACACAGGGATTAGTATTCCAAGAGCAGTTCTTC